The 11 T cell receptor beta chains in this list originate from one sample, sequenced in a study of CDR3 diversity in severe acne. MiXCR was run by TCRdb on the PCR reads, yielding one entry per CDR3 protein. The data show more than 70,000 distinct CDR3 sequences, under 55% seen once. Material: blood. These receptors all come from a male donor with severe acne vulgaris.

This clonotype was observed many times. The chain recombines TRBV2 with TRBJ2-5, with TRBD2 as a possible D gene (6 bases). The CDR3 runs 13 residues. The germline V gene encodes CDR1 SNHLY and CDR2 FYNNEI. V gave up 5 bases and J gave up 4 bases, with 11 bases separating them. CDR3 coding DNA: TGTGCCAGCAGTTGGGGGGACCGAGAGACCCAGTACTTC. Translating it yields CASSWGDRETQYF. The whole variable domain, remainder taken from reference TRBV2 and TRBJ2-5, is EPEVTQTPSHQVTQMGQEVILRCVPISNHLYFYWYRQILGQKVEFLVSFYNNEISEKSEIFDDQFSVERPDGSNFTLKIRSTKLEDSAMYFCASSWGDRETQYFGPGTRLLVL.

The rearrangement joins TRBV10-3 to TRBJ2-3; maybe TRBD1 (7 bases). Trimming cost V 6 bases and J 13 bases, with 26 bases left between them. The CDR3 is 15 amino acids. Germline CDR1 is ENHRY and CDR2 is SYGVKD. The CDR3 DNA is TGTGCCATCAGGCAGGGGGGTCCCTATTTGATTGGAAAGTATTTT. As protein: CAIRQGGPYLIGKYF.

In this sample, this clonotype turned up many times. The V call is TRBV29-1, the J call TRBJ2-1, with D possibly being TRBD1 or TRBD2 (6 bases each). CDR3 length: 17 amino acids. V lost 0 bases and J 2 bases, leaving 17 bases between the germline ends. Germline assignment: CDR1 SQVTM and CDR2 ANQGSEA. This CDR3 reads CSVEEGGQGTPYNEQFF. CDR3 coding DNA: TGCAGCGTTGAAGAGGGGGGTCAAGGGACACCCTACAATGAGCAGTTCTTC.

About this clonotype: A much bigger clone sits one base away, suggesting this may be a read error. A read error is likely, as this CDR3 ends without the conserved phenylalanine or tryptophan. V gene TRBV5-6 combines with J gene TRBJ2-7; 8 bases are shared with TRBD1. Per germline, CDR1 SGHDT and CDR2 YYEEEE. Trimming cost V 1 base and J 2 bases; bases outside gene matches: 2. This CDR3 comprises 14 residues. The CDR3 DNA follows: TGTGCCAGCAGCTTGACAGGGGGACCCTACGAGCAGTACCTC. Protein sequence: CASSLTGGPYEQYL.

The chain links TRBV6-2 or TRBV6-3 to TRBJ2-1; tentative D call: TRBD2 (6 bases). V lost 9 bases, J lost 4 bases, and 10 bases lay in between. CDR3 length equals 12 residues. From germline, CDR1 is MNHEY and CDR2 SVGEGT. The chain's CDR3 is CASRRGYNEQFF. CDR3 in DNA: TGTGCCAGTAGACGGGGGTACAATGAGCAGTTCTTC.

V usage is TRBV15 and J usage is TRBJ2-7; TRBD2 matches 11 bases. The V and J ends lost 3 bases and 3 bases, in that order; junction bases with no gene match: 7. The germline CDR1 and CDR2 sequences are LNHNV and YYDKDF (reference sequence). The CDR3 has 16 residues. The CDR3 sequence is CATSREDGTSGYEQYF. The DNA of the CDR3 is TGTGCCACCAGCAGGGAGGACGGGACTAGCGGCTACGAGCAGTACTTC. The variable domain in full, with the rest retrieved from reference TRBV15 and TRBJ2-7, is DAMVIQNPRYQVTQFGKPVTLSCSQTLNHNVMYWYQQKSSQAPKLLFHYYDKDFNNEADTPDNFQSRRPNTSFCFLDIRSPGLGDTAMYLCATSREDGTSGYEQYFGPGTRLTVT.

The J gene is TRBJ1-2, the V gene TRBV10-3, with TRBD1 identical over 7 bases. Per the germline V gene, CDR1 is ENHRY and CDR2 is SYGVKD. This CDR3 contains 14 residues. Germline trimming cut 3 bases from V and 8 bases from J; bases unmatched to any gene: 9. The CDR3 region has the DNA TGTGCCATCAGTGACACAGGGGTCGTCGGGGGCTACACCTTC. Protein sequence: CAISDTGVVGGYTF.

This clonotype appeared a few times. The junction does not match germline at one end; this may be a read error. The chain links TRBV6-5 to TRBJ1-1; D remains ambiguous. This CDR3 has 14 amino acids. CDR1 and CDR2 from the germline V gene are MNHEY and SVGAGI. The CDR3 nucleotides are TGTGCCAGCAGTGACTCTTGGTTGAACACTGAAGCTTTCTTT. Protein sequence: CASSDSWLNTEAFF.

The chain combines TRBV7-8 with TRBJ2-3, with 8 bases that match TRBD1. The V segment lost 3 bases and the J segment 5 bases; nucleotides outside the gene matches: 1. Per the germline V gene, CDR1 is SGHVS and CDR2 is FQNEAQ. The CDR3 is 13 amino acids. CDR3 nucleotides: TGTGCCAGCAGCTTTACAGGGGGAGATACGCAGTATTTT. Translated: CASSFTGGDTQYF. Full variable domain (outside the CDR3, taken from reference TRBV7-8 and TRBJ2-3): GAGVSQSPRYKVAKRGQDVALRCDPISGHVSLFWYQQALGQGPEFLTYFQNEAQLDKSGLPSDRFFAERPEGSVSTLKIQRTQQEDSAVYLCASSFTGGDTQYFGPGTRLTVL.

Concerning this clonotype: This could be a read error, since a much larger clone is one nucleotide away. The chain combines TRBV9 with TRBJ2-7; D may correspond to TRBD1 or TRBD2 (5 bases each). The end of the DNA is better explained by TRBJ2-5, so the J call may be wrong. Germline CDR1 is SGDLS and CDR2 is YYNGEE. The CDR3 loop spans 15 amino acids. The CDR3 spells CASSPSGTSGGTQYF. CDR3 in DNA: TGTGCCAGCAGCCCTTCCGGGACCTCAGGAGGGACCCAGTACTTC.

This sequence joins TRBV13 and TRBJ2-7; 10 nucleotides agree with TRBD2. The CDR3 length is 13 residues. The trim removed 9 bases at V and 3 bases at J, leaving 5 bases unmatched. In germline, CDR1 is PRHDT, CDR2 FYEKMQ (reference sequence). This chain's CDR3 is CASSPSGSYEQYF. In nucleotides, the CDR3 is TGTGCCAGTAGTCCTAGCGGGAGCTACGAGCAGTACTTC.